One and the same sample provided the 14 T cell receptor beta chains below, sequenced in a study of shared clonotypes between healthy human individuals. Only in-frame clones appear in the TCRdb table, and some are missing; sequencing was by immunoSEQ multiplex PCR. This sample has around 1 million clones, with 76% found just once. Sequenced material: memory CD4+ T cells sorted from blood. Noted subset: CD45RA-negative fraction. All receptors derive from a man aged 18-30 years in good health.

This clone has more than one count but fewer than ten. V gene TRBV7-8 combines with J gene TRBJ2-2; 10 bases align to TRBD2. V trimming: 7 bases; J trimming: 0 bases; junction bases outside the gene matches: 5. The germline V gene has CDR1 SGHVS and CDR2 FQNEAQ. The CDR3 sequence is 16 residues long. Here the CDR3 DNA reads TGTGCCAGCACCAAGCGGGGGGGCGCGAACACCGGGGAGCTGTTTTTT. Translation gives CASTKRGGANTGELFF. Drawing the rest from reference TRBV7-8 and TRBJ2-2, the complete variable domain is GAGVSQSPRYKVAKRGQDVALRCDPISGHVSLFWYQQALGQGPEFLTYFQNEAQLDKSGLPSDRFFAERPEGSVSTLKIQRTQQEDSAVYLCASTKRGGANTGELFFGEGSRLTVL.

This chain joins TRBV28 and TRBJ2-7; a possible D gene is TRBD1 (5 bases). The V end was cut by 3 bases, the J end by 6 bases, with 9 bases between. This CDR3 is built from 12 residues. The V gene's germline CDR1 is MDHEN and CDR2 SYDVKM. The CDR3 sequence is CASSFAGREQYF. The CDR3 coding sequence is TGTGCCAGCAGTTTTGCAGGGCGCGAGCAGTACTTC. The full variable domain, with the rest looked up from reference TRBV28 and TRBJ2-7, is DVKVTQSSRYLVKRTGEKVFLECVQDMDHENMFWYRQDPGLGLRLIYFSYDVKMKEKGDIPEGYSVSREKKERFSLILESASTNQTSMYLCASSFAGREQYFGPGTRLTVT.

The CDR3 spells CASTIRDREGCEQYF. For the CDR3, the DNA is TGTGCCAGCACAATCCGGGACAGGGAAGGTTGCGAGCAGTACTTC. This chain joins TRBV6-5 and TRBJ2-7; 9 bases align to TRBD1. Germline CDR1 is MNHEY and CDR2 is SVGAGI. CDR3 length: 15 residues. V trimming: 7 bases; J trimming: 6 bases; junction bases outside the gene matches: 13.

The chain links TRBV10-2 to TRBJ2-1, with D perhaps TRBD1 (5 bases). The ends were cut back, 3 bases at V and 8 bases at J, with 5 bases in the middle. The CDR3 is 11 residues long. The germline V gene has CDR1 WSHSY and CDR2 SAAADI. CDR3 sequence: CASSEGDEQFF. The CDR3 DNA reads TGCGCCAGCAGTGAAGGGGATGAGCAGTTCTTC.

The V gene is TRBV11-3, the J gene TRBJ1-2; no definite D call. Germline CDR1 reads SGHNT; CDR2 reads YENEEA. The CDR3 has 14 residues. The ends were cut back, 2 bases at V and 6 bases at J, with 13 bases in the middle. CDR3 bases: TGTGCCAGCAGCTTACTCCCCCTCGAAGATGGCTACACCTTC. Translation: CASSLLPLEDGYTF.

Note on this clone: The sample contains more than one DNA sequence encoding this CDR3. The V and J genes are TRBV30 and TRBJ2-7, with 7 bases identical to TRBD2. Germline CDR1 is GTSNPN and CDR2 is SVGIG (reference sequence). The trim removed 2 bases at V and 1 base at J, leaving 2 bases unmatched. This CDR3 is built from 13 residues. CDR3 amino acids: CAWSSGRSYEQYF. CDR3 DNA: TGTGCCTGGAGTTCCGGGAGGTCCTACGAGCAGTACTTC.

On this clone: With a much larger clone just one base away, this may be a read error. The CDR3 is CASSPTQGAPLHF. DNA of the CDR3: TGTGCCAGCAGTCCCACCCAGGGGGCACCCCTCCACTTT. The gene calls are TRBV27 and TRBJ1-6; 7 bases are shared with TRBD1. V shed 5 bases, J shed 11 bases, and the junction held 6 bases outside the gene matches. Germline values: CDR1 MNHEY, CDR2 SMNVEV (reference sequence). The CDR3 has 13 residues.

The chain carries TRBV5-8 and TRBJ2-4; the match to TRBD1 covers 8 bases. Germline trimming cut 2 bases from V and 1 base from J; bases unmatched to any gene: 2. This CDR3 comprises 15 residues. Germline CDR1 reads SGHTS; CDR2 reads YDEGEE. CDR3: CASSFRDRAKNIQYF. DNA of the CDR3: TGTGCCAGCAGCTTTAGGGACAGGGCCAAAAACATTCAGTACTTC.

In regard to this clone: Other DNA sequences within the sample encode an identical CDR3. The rearrangement links TRBV5-1 to TRBJ2-3; no clear D. Germline values: CDR1 SGHRS, CDR2 YFSETQ. The CDR3 is made up of 16 amino acids. V gave up 0 bases and J gave up 0 bases, with 11 bases separating them. The CDR3, as DNA: TGCGCCAGCAGCTTGGGGAGCAGCCTCAGCACAGATACGCAGTATTTT. The encoded protein is CASSLGSSLSTDTQYF.

This clone was detected a few times. This chain uses TRBV19 with TRBJ1-1; D is perhaps TRBD1 (5 bases). Germline V CDR1 and CDR2: LNHDA, SQIVND (reference sequence). The CDR3 extends over 14 amino acids. With 9 bases removed from V and 1 base from J, the gap between germline ends came to 15 bases. This CDR3 reads CASRRGLTNTEAFF. DNA of the CDR3: TGTGCCAGCCGTCGGGGACTGACGAACACTGAAGCTTTCTTT.

The rearrangement uses TRBV9 and TRBJ2-2; 11 bases agree with TRBD1. CDR1 and CDR2 (germline): SGDLS, YYNGEE. J gave up 5 bases and V 3 bases, and 6 bases lay outside the gene matches. There are 16 residues in the CDR3. In DNA, the CDR3 is TGTGCCAGCAGCGCCCCGGGACAGGGGGGTACCGGGGAGCTGTTTTTT. Translating gives CASSAPGQGGTGELFF.

The sample holds a few counts of this clone. The gene calls are TRBV19 and TRBJ1-5; 10 nucleotides match TRBD1. Trimming at V came to 6 bases and at J to 7 bases, leaving 6 bases not matched to a gene. Germline V gene sequence: CDR1 LNHDA, CDR2 SQIVND (reference sequence). This CDR3 has 14 amino acids. The DNA of the CDR3 is TGTGCCAGTAGGGACAGGGGGTTCTGGCAGCCCCAGCATTTT. This codes for CASRDRGFWQPQHF.

The chain employs TRBV18 and TRBJ2-7; D is possibly TRBD2 (5 bases). Trimming took 3 bases from V and 2 from J, leaving 14 bases between them. This CDR3 is 15 amino acids long. Germline assignment: CDR1 KGHSH and CDR2 LQKENI. The CDR3 here is CASSPNVDSPYEQYF. Written as DNA, the CDR3 is TGTGCCAGCTCACCTAACGTGGACTCCCCCTACGAGCAGTACTTC.

This sequence joins TRBV12-1 and TRBJ1-1. TRBV12-1 is a recognized pseudogene. This CDR3 spans 14 amino acids. The CDR3 reads CASSFVGGFTEAFF. The CDR3 DNA is TGTGCCAGCAGCTTTGTGGGAGGTTTCACTGAAGCTTTCTTT.